Listed here are 21 T cell receptor beta chains from one sample, sequenced in a study of blood T cells in healthy people across ages. The use of a sample-barcoded 5' primer and a J-beta primer mix characterized a second PCR of roughly 7 to 12 cycles. TCRdb itself ran the 5' RACE reads through MiXCR, one entry per CDR3 protein. The sample includes nearly 800,000 distinct CDR3 sequences, roughly 56% seen only once; the top ten take around 25%. Sequencing input: blood. The receptors were gathered from a man between 35 and 55 years old in good health.

This clonotype was recorded only once. The J gene is TRBJ2-5, the V gene TRBV7-2, with 9 positions matching TRBD2. Germline CDR1 is SGHTA and CDR2 is FQGNSA. This CDR3 has 15 amino acids. V lost 3 bases to trimming and J lost 2 bases; unmatched junction nucleotides: 4. CDR3 nucleotides: TGTGCCAGCAGCTTCCAGCGGGGGGAACAAGAGACCCAGTACTTC. It codes for CASSFQRGEQETQYF.

V gene TRBV15 combines with J gene TRBJ2-6; 9 positions match TRBD1. The CDR3 totals 15 residues. Losses at the gene ends were 6 bases for V and 2 bases for J; bases not matched to a gene: 2. Germline CDR1 reads LNHNV; CDR2 reads YYDKDF (reference sequence). CDR3 nucleotides: TGTGCCACCAGTAACAGGGGGCCTGGGGCCAACGTCCTGACTTTC. Translated, it gives CATSNRGPGANVLTF.

This clonotype was recorded only once. The V gene is TRBV20-1, the J gene TRBJ1-4; D is ambiguous. The CDR3 totals 16 residues. Per germline, CDR1 DFQATT and CDR2 SNEGSKA (reference sequence). The V and J ends lost 0 bases and 4 bases respectively, with 15 bases between them. As DNA, the CDR3 is TGCAGTGCTAGAGAAGGCCAGAATCCTTATAATGAAAAACTGTTTTTT. It is translated as CSAREGQNPYNEKLFF.

V and J are TRBV5-1 and TRBJ2-5; D unresolved. Trimming cost V 5 bases and J 0 bases, with 11 bases left between them. The CDR3 has 14 amino acids. CDR1 and CDR2 from the germline V gene are SGHRS and YFSETQ. This CDR3 reads CASSVEIDQETQYF. Here the CDR3 DNA reads TGCGCCAGCAGTGTGGAGATCGACCAAGAGACCCAGTACTTC.

CDR3 amino acids: CSARGVDRYYEQYF. The DNA for the CDR3 is TGCAGTGCTAGAGGGGTGGACAGATACTACGAGCAGTACTTC. The gene calls are TRBV20-1 and TRBJ2-7, with TRBD1 as a possible D gene (6 bases). The CDR3 extends over 14 amino acids. In germline, CDR1 is DFQATT, CDR2 SNEGSKA (reference sequence). With 1 base removed from V and 3 bases from J, the gap between germline ends came to 13 bases.

The rearrangement uses TRBV29-1 and TRBJ2-7; D possibly corresponds to TRBD2 (5 bases). The CDR3 has 14 amino acids. The ends were cut back, 4 bases at V and 2 bases at J, with 15 bases in the middle. CDR1 is SQVTM and CDR2 is ANQGSEA in the germline V gene. The CDR3 loop is CSVGEGSLTYEQYF. The CDR3 DNA reads TGCAGCGTTGGAGAGGGATCCCTAACCTACGAGCAGTACTTC.

As concerns this clonotype: One end of the junction is discordant with germline, which a read error may explain. V and J are TRBV5-1 and TRBJ1-5; tentatively, D is TRBD1 (5 bases). The germline V gene has CDR1 SGHRS and CDR2 YFSETQ. CDR3 length: 14 residues. CDR3 sequence (DNA): TGTGCCAGCAGCGTATTCAGGGAATATCAGCCCCAGCATTTT. It yields the protein CASSVFREYQPQHF.

The sample holds a few counts of this clonotype. This chain joins TRBV20-1 and TRBJ2-1; possibly TRBD1 or TRBD2 for D (5 bases each). CDR1 DFQATT and CDR2 SNEGSKA come from the germline V gene (reference sequence). The V and J ends lost 3 bases and 2 bases respectively, with 8 bases between them. CDR3 length: 13 amino acids. The CDR3 reads CSASGTAYNEQFF. The DNA for the CDR3 is TGCAGTGCTAGCGGGACCGCCTACAATGAGCAGTTCTTC.

The CDR3 DNA sequence: TGTGCCACGCAAGGGGAGAACTCCTACGAGCAGTACTTC. Its protein is CATQGENSYEQYF. The chain couples TRBV28 to TRBJ2-7, with D perhaps matching TRBD1 or TRBD2 (5 bases each). The CDR3 extends over 13 amino acids. The germline V gene encodes CDR1 MDHEN and CDR2 SYDVKM. V lost 10 bases, J lost 0 bases, and 13 bases lay in between.

This clonotype has just a few counts. The CDR3 region is CASSLDRVRSPLHF. CDR3 nucleotides: TGTGCCAGCAGTTTGGACAGGGTTCGTTCACCCCTCCACTTT. The chain links TRBV27 to TRBJ1-6, with 8 bases identical to TRBD1. The CDR3 contains 14 residues. The trim removed 3 bases at V and 9 bases at J, leaving 4 bases unmatched. Germline V gene data show CDR1 as MNHEY and CDR2 as SMNVEV (reference sequence).

The CDR3 DNA follows: TGTGCCAGCAGCTTAGCGGTTGGTTCTGGAGAGACCCAGTACTTC. Translated, it gives CASSLAVGSGETQYF. The chain employs TRBV7-9 and TRBJ2-5; D gene uncertain. The V gene's germline CDR1 is SEHNR and CDR2 FQNEAQ (reference sequence). This CDR3 is built from 15 residues. Trimming stripped 0 bases from V and 4 bases from J, with 12 bases between. Together with reference TRBV7-9 and TRBJ2-5, the CDR3 gives the full variable domain: DTGVSQNPRHKITKRGQNVTFRCDPISEHNRLYWYRQTLGQGPEFLTYFQNEAQLEKSRLLSDRFSAERPKGSFSTLEIQRTEQGDSAMYLCASSLAVGSGETQYFGPGTRLLVL.

This sequence joins TRBV7-2 and TRBJ2-1, with D perhaps being TRBD1 or TRBD2 (7 bases each). The CDR3 spans 14 residues. CDR1 SGHTA and CDR2 FQGNSA come from the germline V gene. Trimming pared 6 bases from V and 9 bases from J, leaving 18 bases between. CDR3 nucleotides: TGTGCCAGCAGTCTAGACAGGGAGGGAGGTGAGCAGTTCTTC. Residues: CASSLDREGGEQFF.

The genes are TRBV20-1 and TRBJ1-2, with D maybe TRBD1 (5 bases). Germline V gene data show CDR1 as DFQATT and CDR2 as SNEGSKA (reference sequence). V was trimmed by 6 bases and J by 8 bases, leaving 19 bases between them. This CDR3 region has 13 residues. DNA of the CDR3: TGCAGTGCCCCAGGGCAAGAAGGTCACGGCTACACCTTC. It yields the protein CSAPGQEGHGYTF.

V is TRBV2 and J is TRBJ2-1; 10 positions agree with TRBD2. The V and J ends lost 4 bases and 5 bases, in that order; junction bases with no gene match: 5. CDR1 SNHLY and CDR2 FYNNEI come from the germline V gene. The CDR3 is 15 residues long. The CDR3 region is CASSGASGGNNEQFF. CDR3 coding DNA: TGTGCCAGCAGTGGTGCTAGCGGGGGAAACAATGAGCAGTTCTTC.

This chain links TRBV20-1 with TRBJ2-7, with 10 nucleotides matching TRBD2. This CDR3 region has 17 residues. V was clipped by 1 base and J by 7 bases; unmatched bases: 16. Germline V gives CDR1 DFQATT, CDR2 SNEGSKA (reference sequence). CDR3 sequence (DNA): TGCAGTGCTAGAGGCCTCCCCACAGCGGGAGGGCGGTATGAGCAGTACTTC. Translation: CSARGLPTAGGRYEQYF.

This clonotype was observed a single time. The J gene is TRBJ2-1, the V gene TRBV12-3 or TRBV12-4; D perhaps matches TRBD2 (5 bases). This CDR3 is 16 amino acids long. V lost 4 bases, J lost 0 bases, and 13 bases lay in between. As DNA, the CDR3 is TGTGCCAGCAGTTCCAAAGCGGACGTCTCCTACAATGAGCAGTTCTTC. Protein: CASSSKADVSYNEQFF.

The sample holds a few counts of this clonotype. The chain carries TRBV5-1 and TRBJ2-1; maybe TRBD2 (6 bases). The CDR3 sequence is 12 residues long. V dropped 5 bases and J dropped 7 bases, with 10 bases sitting between them. The germline gives CDR1 SGHRS, CDR2 YFSETQ. CDR3 protein: CASRQAGNEQFF. CDR3 coding DNA: TGCGCCAGCAGACAGGCGGGGAATGAGCAGTTCTTC.

This chain uses TRBV25-1 with TRBJ2-6; maybe TRBD1 (5 bases). V lost 2 bases, J lost 2 bases, and 7 bases lay in between. The CDR3 consists of 15 residues. Germline V gives CDR1 MGHDK, CDR2 SYGVNS. The CDR3 sequence is CASSEPRAGANVLTF. CDR3 in DNA: TGTGCCAGCAGTGAACCCAGGGCTGGGGCCAACGTCCTGACTTTC. Supplemented by reference TRBV25-1 and TRBJ2-6, the full variable domain reads EADIYQTPRYLVIGTGKKITLECSQTMGHDKMYWYQQDPGMELHLIHYSYGVNSTEKGDLSSESTVSRIRTEHFPLTLESARPSHTSQYLCASSEPRAGANVLTFGAGSRLTVL.

The chain joins TRBV5-1 to TRBJ2-5; TRBD1 matches at 9 bases. The CDR3 consists of 15 residues. V trimming: 3 bases; J trimming: 2 bases; junction bases outside the gene matches: 5. Germline lookup yields CDR1 SGHRS and CDR2 YFSETQ. CDR3 coding DNA: TGCGCCAGCAGCTGGGACAGGGTGGCGCAAGAGACCCAGTACTTC. As protein: CASSWDRVAQETQYF. Using reference TRBV5-1 and TRBJ2-5 for the parts outside the CDR3, the full variable domain is KAGVTQTPRYLIKTRGQQVTLSCSPISGHRSVSWYQQTPGQGLQFLFEYFSETQRNKGNFPGRFSGRQFSNSRSEMNVSTLELGDSALYLCASSWDRVAQETQYFGPGTRLLVL.

The J gene is TRBJ1-1, the V gene TRBV5-1, with a weak D call TRBD1 (5 bases). Trimming took off 4 bases at V and 1 base at J, with 11 bases between the two ends. The CDR3 is 14 amino acids. Germline lookup yields CDR1 SGHRS and CDR2 YFSETQ. The CDR3 coding sequence is TGCGCCAGCAGCGGGGAGCAGGGGAACACTGAAGCTTTCTTT. This sequence encodes CASSGEQGNTEAFF.

The rearrangement joins TRBV29-1 to TRBJ1-4; D perhaps matches TRBD1 (5 bases). Germline CDR1 is SQVTM and CDR2 is ANQGSEA. V lost 7 bases, J lost 4 bases, and 16 bases lay in between. The length of the CDR3 is 14 residues. In nucleotides, the CDR3 is TGCAGCGCCCTTGGGGGGACTTATAATGAAAAACTGTTTTTT. It specifies CSALGGTYNEKLFF.